The 18 T cell receptor beta chains below all came from one sample that was sequenced in a study of shared clonotypes between healthy human individuals. The protocol was immunoSEQ multiplex PCR, while the TCRdb copy is restricted to in-frame clones and leaves out a portion. The repertoire consists of roughly 640,000 clones, with about 97% occurring once and the leading ten covering roughly 0.055%. The sequenced sample was naive CD4+ T cells sorted from blood. Subset specified: CD45RA+ positively selected. The receptors here all came from a woman in her 30s in good health.

The chain employs TRBV28 and TRBJ2-2; 7 nucleotides match TRBD1. CDR1 is MDHEN, CDR2 SYDVKM, per germline. Trimming removed 5 bases from V and 1 base from J; junction bases left unmatched: 4. The CDR3 is 15 residues long. CDR3 amino acids: CASSPGTVNTGELFF. Written as DNA, the CDR3 is TGTGCCAGCAGTCCCGGGACAGTGAACACCGGGGAGCTGTTTTTT.

The chain employs TRBV28 and TRBJ2-1; no definite D call. Germline V gene sequence: CDR1 MDHEN, CDR2 SYDVKM. Between the trimmed V and J ends, which lost 5 bases and 2 bases, there was a span of 13 bases. CDR3 length: 15 amino acids. The CDR3 DNA reads TGTGCCAGCAGTCTGCCCCGCAGCCCCTACAATGAGCAGTTCTTC. Encoded protein: CASSLPRSPYNEQFF. The full variable domain, with the rest looked up from reference TRBV28 and TRBJ2-1, is DVKVTQSSRYLVKRTGEKVFLECVQDMDHENMFWYRQDPGLGLRLIYFSYDVKMKEKGDIPEGYSVSREKKERFSLILESASTNQTSMYLCASSLPRSPYNEQFFGPGTRLTVL.

CDR3 nucleotides: TGTGCCAGCAGCAAGACTACGAGCTCCTACAATGAGCAGTTCTTC. Its translation: CASSKTTSSYNEQFF. The rearrangement joins TRBV11-2 to TRBJ2-1, with D perhaps TRBD2 (5 bases). CDR3 length: 15 residues. The germline V and J ends were trimmed by 5 bases and 0 bases, with 11 bases remaining between them. The germline V gene encodes CDR1 SGHAT and CDR2 FQNNGV.

V and J are TRBV5-1 and TRBJ2-5, with D perhaps TRBD2 (6 bases). Trimming removed 4 bases from V and 4 bases from J, with 14 bases in between. The CDR3 covers 14 residues. The germline gives CDR1 SGHRS, CDR2 YFSETQ. The CDR3 sequence is CASSPGTSPETQYF. The DNA for the CDR3 is TGCGCCAGCAGCCCGGGGACTTCCCCAGAGACCCAGTACTTC.

The CDR3 here is CASMVGGLKSSYNEQFF. The CDR3 DNA is TGTGCCAGTATGGTTGGGGGCCTCAAAAGCTCCTACAATGAGCAGTTCTTC. This chain connects TRBV19 to TRBJ2-1, with D perhaps matching TRBD1 (6 bases). V lost 7 bases to trimming and J lost 0 bases, with 19 bases between them. CDR3 length equals 17 residues. CDR1 is LNHDA and CDR2 is SQIVND in the germline V gene (reference sequence).

The chain has TRBV4-1 and TRBJ2-5; D might be TRBD2 (6 bases). The length of the CDR3 is 16 residues. V was pared by 0 bases and J by 5 bases, with 16 bases between. Germline V gives CDR1 MGHRA, CDR2 YSYEKL. The CDR3 loop is CASSQDPGGAGETQYF. The DNA for the CDR3 is TGCGCCAGCAGCCAAGACCCTGGTGGGGCGGGGGAGACCCAGTACTTC.

There are a few counts of this clone. The same CDR3 also results from other DNA sequences found in this sample. The genes are TRBV28 and TRBJ2-1; D is uncertain. CDR1 MDHEN and CDR2 SYDVKM come from the germline V gene. This CDR3 is built from 11 residues. Between the trimmed V and J ends, which lost 6 bases and 4 bases, there was a span of 4 bases. Here the CDR3 reads CASRTYNEQFF. The DNA of the CDR3 is TGTGCCAGCAGGACTTACAATGAGCAGTTCTTC.

The V and J genes are TRBV28 and TRBJ2-7; D is unclear. V gave up 2 bases and J gave up 6 bases, with 11 bases separating them. Per germline, CDR1 MDHEN and CDR2 SYDVKM. CDR3 length: 13 residues. This CDR3 is CASSLNFVREQYF. In DNA, the CDR3 is TGTGCCAGCAGTTTAAATTTTGTCCGCGAGCAGTACTTC.

The genes are TRBV6-1 and TRBJ2-5; D is perhaps TRBD1 (5 bases). The V and J ends lost 6 bases and 4 bases respectively, with 18 bases between them. In germline, CDR1 is MNHNS, CDR2 SASEGT. The CDR3 totals 15 residues. CDR3 sequence reads: CASSQQVGRGETQYF. The CDR3 nucleotides read TGTGCCAGCAGCCAACAGGTGGGGCGTGGAGAGACCCAGTACTTC.

The chain links TRBV7-2 to TRBJ2-7; D unclear. The CDR3 has 11 residues. V gave up 5 bases and J gave up 5 bases, with 7 bases separating them. The germline V gene has CDR1 SGHTA and CDR2 FQGNSA. CDR3: CASSPVHEQYF. CDR3 bases: TGTGCCAGCAGCCCAGTACACGAGCAGTACTTC.

CDR3 residues: CASSLAGTGGTGNTGELFF. In DNA form, the CDR3 reads TGCGCCAGCAGCTTGGCCGGGACAGGGGGAACGGGAAACACCGGGGAGCTGTTTTTT. The rearrangement uses TRBV5-1 and TRBJ2-2; TRBD1 aligns across 11 bases. The germline gives CDR1 SGHRS, CDR2 YFSETQ. The CDR3 has 19 residues. With 0 bases clipped from V and 2 bases from J, the junction kept 9 bases outside the gene matches.

The CDR3 DNA sequence: TGTGCCAGCAGGGATAGCGGGAGGCCCAATGAGCAGTTCTTC. Translated: CASRDSGRPNEQFF. The V and J genes are TRBV27 and TRBJ2-1; 10 nucleotides line up with TRBD2. The germline gives CDR1 MNHEY, CDR2 SMNVEV (reference sequence). The CDR3 is made up of 14 amino acids. J was trimmed by 6 bases and V by 6 bases; bases with no gene match: 5.

The chain couples TRBV28 to TRBJ2-7; no clear D. CDR1 is MDHEN and CDR2 is SYDVKM in the germline V gene. This CDR3 has 12 amino acids. Trimming cost V 3 bases and J 8 bases, with 11 bases left between them. CDR3 sequence: CASSLLGEKQYF. CDR3 DNA sequence: TGTGCCAGCAGTTTGTTAGGTGAGAAGCAGTACTTC.

This clone was seen once. V usage is TRBV30 and J usage is TRBJ2-2; 7 positions agree with TRBD1. Germline V gene sequence: CDR1 GTSNPN, CDR2 SVGIG (reference sequence). This CDR3 region has 12 residues. Losses at the gene ends were 8 bases for V and 6 bases for J; bases not matched to a gene: 6. The CDR3 DNA follows: TGTGCCCTGAACAGGGGAGCCGGGGAGCTGTTTTTT. It codes for CALNRGAGELFF.

This clone was observed once. The chain joins TRBV18 to TRBJ1-5; D possibly corresponds to TRBD1 (5 bases). Trimming took off 6 bases at V and 5 bases at J, with 11 bases between the two ends. This CDR3 region has 13 residues. Germline V gene data show CDR1 as KGHSH and CDR2 as LQKENI. This CDR3 is CASSTAGDQPQHF. Written as DNA, the CDR3 is TGTGCCAGCTCCACAGCGGGGGATCAGCCCCAGCATTTT.

The chain links TRBV4-1 to TRBJ2-5; 7 nucleotides line up with TRBD1. Trimming took 4 bases from V and 2 from J; bases not matched to a gene: 1. CDR1 is MGHRA, CDR2 YSYEKL, per germline. This CDR3 has 13 amino acids. CDR3 nucleotides: TGCGCCAGCAGCCGGGGACAGCAAGAGACCCAGTACTTC. This translates into CASSRGQQETQYF.

The CDR3: CASSLTHPTPAGRVDTQYF. The CDR3 DNA reads as TGTGCCAGCTCACTTACTCACCCCACCCCGGCGGGCAGAGTAGATACGCAGTATTTT. The chain has TRBV18 and TRBJ2-3, with D tentatively TRBD2 (5 bases). Germline assignment: CDR1 KGHSH and CDR2 LQKENI. Trimming took off 4 bases at V and 5 bases at J, with 28 bases between the two ends. This CDR3 is built from 19 residues.

The chain uses TRBV6-5 and TRBJ1-1; D not certain. Germline V gene lookup returns CDR1 MNHEY and CDR2 SVGAGI. V lost 5 bases, J lost 0 bases, and 13 bases lay in between. The CDR3 length is 15 residues. The CDR3 region is CASSTEDNMNTEAFF. The CDR3 nucleotides read TGTGCCAGCAGTACCGAAGATAACATGAACACTGAAGCTTTCTTT.